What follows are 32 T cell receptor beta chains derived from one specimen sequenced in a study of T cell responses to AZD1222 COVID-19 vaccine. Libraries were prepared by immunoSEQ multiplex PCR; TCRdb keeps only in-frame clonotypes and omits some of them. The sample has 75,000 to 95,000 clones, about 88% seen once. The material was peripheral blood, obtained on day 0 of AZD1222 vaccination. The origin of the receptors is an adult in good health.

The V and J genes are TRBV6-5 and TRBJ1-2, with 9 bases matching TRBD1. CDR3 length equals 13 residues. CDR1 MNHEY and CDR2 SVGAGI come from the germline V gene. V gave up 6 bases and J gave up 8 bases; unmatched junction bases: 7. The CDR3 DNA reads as TGTGCCAGCAGCGGACAGGGGTTGGGCGGCTACACCTTC. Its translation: CASSGQGLGGYTF.

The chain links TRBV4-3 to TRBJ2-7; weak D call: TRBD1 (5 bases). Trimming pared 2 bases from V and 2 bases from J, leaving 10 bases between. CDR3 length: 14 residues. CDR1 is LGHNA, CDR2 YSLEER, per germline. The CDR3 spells CASSQTPGPYEQYF. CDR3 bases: TGCGCCAGCAGCCAAACCCCAGGGCCCTACGAGCAGTACTTC.

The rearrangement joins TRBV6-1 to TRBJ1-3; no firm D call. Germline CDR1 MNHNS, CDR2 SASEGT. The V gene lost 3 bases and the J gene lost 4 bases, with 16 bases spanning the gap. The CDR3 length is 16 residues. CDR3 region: CASSEMGRAGGNTIYF. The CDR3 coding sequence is TGTGCCAGCAGTGAGATGGGGAGGGCTGGGGGAAACACCATATATTTT.

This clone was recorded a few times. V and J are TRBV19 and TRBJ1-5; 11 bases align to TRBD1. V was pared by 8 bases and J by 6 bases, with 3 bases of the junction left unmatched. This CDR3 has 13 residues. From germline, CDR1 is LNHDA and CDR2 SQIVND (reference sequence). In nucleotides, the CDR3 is TGTGCCAGTCGGACAGGGGGCCCTCAGCCCCAGCATTTT. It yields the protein CASRTGGPQPQHF. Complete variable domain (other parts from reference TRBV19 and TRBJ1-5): DGGITQSPKYLFRKEGQNVTLSCEQNLNHDAMYWYRQDPGQGLRLIYYSQIVNDFQKGDIAEGYSVSREKKESFPLTVTSAQKNPTAFYLCASRTGGPQPQHFGDGTRLSIL.

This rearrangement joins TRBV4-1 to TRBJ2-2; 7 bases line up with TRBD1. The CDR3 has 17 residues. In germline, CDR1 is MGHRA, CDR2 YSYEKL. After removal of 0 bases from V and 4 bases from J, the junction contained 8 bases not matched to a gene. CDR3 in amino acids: CASSQDLGTVFTGELFF. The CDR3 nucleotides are TGCGCCAGCAGCCAAGATTTAGGGACAGTTTTCACCGGGGAGCTGTTTTTT.

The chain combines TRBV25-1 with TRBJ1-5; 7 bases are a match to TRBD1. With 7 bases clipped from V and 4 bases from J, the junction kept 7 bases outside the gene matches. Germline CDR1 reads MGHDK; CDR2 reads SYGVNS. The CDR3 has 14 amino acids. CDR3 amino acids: CASTQTRGNQPQHF. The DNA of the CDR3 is TGTGCCAGCACCCAGACCAGGGGGAATCAGCCCCAGCATTTT.

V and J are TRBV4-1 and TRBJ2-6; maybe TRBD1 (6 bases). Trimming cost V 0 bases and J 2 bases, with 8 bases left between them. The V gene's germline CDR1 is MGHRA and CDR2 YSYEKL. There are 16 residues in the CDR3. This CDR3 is CASSQEGGAGANVLTF. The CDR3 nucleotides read TGCGCCAGCAGCCAAGAAGGGGGAGCTGGGGCCAACGTCCTGACTTTC.

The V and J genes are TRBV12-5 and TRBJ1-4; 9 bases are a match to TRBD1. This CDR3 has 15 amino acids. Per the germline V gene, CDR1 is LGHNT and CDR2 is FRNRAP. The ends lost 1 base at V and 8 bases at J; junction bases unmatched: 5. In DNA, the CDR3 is TGTGCTAGTGGTTTGGGGACAGGGGATGGGGAAAAACTGTTTTTT. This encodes CASGLGTGDGEKLFF.

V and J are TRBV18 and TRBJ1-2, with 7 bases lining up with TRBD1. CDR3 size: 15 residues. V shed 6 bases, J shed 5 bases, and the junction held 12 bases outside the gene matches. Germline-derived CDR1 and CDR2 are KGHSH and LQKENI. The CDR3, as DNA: TGTGCCAGCTCGCGGGGAACAGGGGATGCTTATGGCTACACCTTC. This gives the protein CASSRGTGDAYGYTF.

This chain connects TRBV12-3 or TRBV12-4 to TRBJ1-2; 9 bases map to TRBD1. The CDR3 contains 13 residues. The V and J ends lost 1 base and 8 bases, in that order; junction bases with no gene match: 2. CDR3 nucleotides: TGTGCCAGCAGTTTAGGACAGGGGGGAGGCTACACCTTC. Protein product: CASSLGQGGGYTF.

The CDR3 reads CATSRASFGYEQYF. The CDR3 DNA reads as TGTGCCACCAGCAGAGCTAGTTTTGGGTACGAGCAGTACTTC. The J gene is TRBJ2-7, the V gene TRBV15; D remains ambiguous. Germline V gene data show CDR1 as LNHNV and CDR2 as YYDKDF (reference sequence). The CDR3 runs to 14 residues. V was cut by 1 base and J by 4 bases, with 11 bases left in between.

The CDR3 region has the DNA TGTGCCACCAGCGCTTGGGACGGCACGAATGAAAAACTGTTTTTT. Translating gives CATSAWDGTNEKLFF. The chain couples TRBV24-1 to TRBJ1-4; possibly TRBD1 for D (5 bases). Germline CDR1 and CDR2: KGHDR and SFDVKD. The CDR3 covers 15 residues. The V end lost 7 bases, the J end lost 5 bases, and 16 bases lay between the germline ends.

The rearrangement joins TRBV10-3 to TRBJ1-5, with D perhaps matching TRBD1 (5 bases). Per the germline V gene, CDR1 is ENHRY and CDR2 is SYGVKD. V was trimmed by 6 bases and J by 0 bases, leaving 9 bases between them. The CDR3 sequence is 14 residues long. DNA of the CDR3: TGTGCCATCAGCCTACAGGCTAGCAATCAGCCCCAGCATTTT. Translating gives CAISLQASNQPQHF.

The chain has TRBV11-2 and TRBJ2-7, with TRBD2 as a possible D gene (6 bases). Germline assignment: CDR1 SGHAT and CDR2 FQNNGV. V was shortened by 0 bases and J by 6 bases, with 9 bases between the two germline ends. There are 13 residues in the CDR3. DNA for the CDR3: TGTGCCAGCAGCTTAGAAAATAGCGGCGAGCAGTACTTC. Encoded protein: CASSLENSGEQYF. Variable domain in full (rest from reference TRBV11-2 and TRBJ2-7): EAGVAQSPRYKIIEKRQSVAFWCNPISGHATLYWYQQILGQGPKLLIQFQNNGVVDDSQLPKDRFSAERLKGVDSTLKIQPAKLEDSAVYLCASSLENSGEQYFGPGTRLTVT.

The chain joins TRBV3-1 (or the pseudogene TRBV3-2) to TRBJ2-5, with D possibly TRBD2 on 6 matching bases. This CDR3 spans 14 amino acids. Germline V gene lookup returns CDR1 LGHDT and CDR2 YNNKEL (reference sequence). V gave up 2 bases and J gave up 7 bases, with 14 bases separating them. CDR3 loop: CASSQIGAGGTQYF. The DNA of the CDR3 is TGTGCCAGCAGCCAAATAGGAGCGGGCGGGACCCAGTACTTC.

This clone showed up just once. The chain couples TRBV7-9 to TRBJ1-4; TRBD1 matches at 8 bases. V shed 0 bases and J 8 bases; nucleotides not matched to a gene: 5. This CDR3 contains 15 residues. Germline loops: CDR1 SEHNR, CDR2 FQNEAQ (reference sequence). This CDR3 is CASSLAAGGYEKLFF. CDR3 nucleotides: TGTGCCAGCAGCTTAGCAGCAGGGGGCTACGAAAAACTGTTTTTT.

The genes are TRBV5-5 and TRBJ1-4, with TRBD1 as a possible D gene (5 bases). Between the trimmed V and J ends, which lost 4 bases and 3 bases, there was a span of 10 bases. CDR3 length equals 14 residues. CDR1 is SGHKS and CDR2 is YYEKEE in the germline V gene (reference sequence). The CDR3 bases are TGTGCCAGCAGCCAGGGTCAGTCTAATGAAAAACTGTTTTTT. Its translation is CASSQGQSNEKLFF.

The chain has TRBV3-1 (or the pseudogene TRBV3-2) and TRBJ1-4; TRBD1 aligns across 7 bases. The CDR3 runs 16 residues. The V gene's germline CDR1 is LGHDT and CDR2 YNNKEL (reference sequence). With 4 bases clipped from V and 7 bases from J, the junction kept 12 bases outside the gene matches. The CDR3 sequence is CASSPPRTGWGEKLFF. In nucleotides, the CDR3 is TGTGCCAGCAGCCCACCGCGGACAGGCTGGGGTGAAAAACTGTTTTTT.

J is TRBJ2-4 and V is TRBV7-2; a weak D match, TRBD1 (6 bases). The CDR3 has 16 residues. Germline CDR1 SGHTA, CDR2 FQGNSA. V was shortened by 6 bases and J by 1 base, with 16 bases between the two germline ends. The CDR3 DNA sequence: TGTGCCAGCAGTAACACAGGGTGGCAGGCCAAAAACATTCAGTACTTC. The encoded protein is CASSNTGWQAKNIQYF.

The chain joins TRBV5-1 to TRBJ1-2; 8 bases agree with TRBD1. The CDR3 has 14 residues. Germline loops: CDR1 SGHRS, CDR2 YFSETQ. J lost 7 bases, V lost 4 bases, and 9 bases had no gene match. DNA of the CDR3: TGCGCCAGCAGCGAATCAGGGGGCCGCAGTGGCTACACCTTC. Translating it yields CASSESGGRSGYTF.

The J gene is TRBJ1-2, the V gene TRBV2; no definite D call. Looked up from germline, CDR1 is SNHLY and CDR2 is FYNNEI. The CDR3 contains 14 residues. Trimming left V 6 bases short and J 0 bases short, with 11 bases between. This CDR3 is CASSPATSNYGYTF. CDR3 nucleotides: TGTGCCAGCAGCCCCGCCACGTCTAACTATGGCTACACCTTC.

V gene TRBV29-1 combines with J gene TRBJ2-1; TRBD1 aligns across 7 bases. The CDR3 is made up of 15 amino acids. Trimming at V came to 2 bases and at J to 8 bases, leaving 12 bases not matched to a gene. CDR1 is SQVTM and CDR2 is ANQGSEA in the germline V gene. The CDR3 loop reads CSVEPPPGGKDEQFF. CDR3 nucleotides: TGCAGCGTTGAACCCCCCCCAGGGGGTAAGGATGAGCAGTTCTTC.

The CDR3 protein is CAIRKTGTPGEQYF. CDR3 nucleotide sequence: TGTGCCATCAGAAAGACCGGGACCCCCGGGGAGCAGTACTTC. The gene calls are TRBV10-3 and TRBJ2-7; D may correspond to TRBD1 or TRBD2 (5 bases each). CDR1 is ENHRY and CDR2 is SYGVKD in the germline V gene. Trimming left V 6 bases short and J 7 bases short, with 19 bases between. This CDR3 contains 14 residues.

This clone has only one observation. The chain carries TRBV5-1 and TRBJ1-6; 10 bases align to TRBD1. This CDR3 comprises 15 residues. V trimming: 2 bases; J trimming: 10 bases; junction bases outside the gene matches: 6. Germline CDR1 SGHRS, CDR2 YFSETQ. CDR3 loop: CASSFGQGVGSPLHF. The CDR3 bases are TGCGCCAGCAGCTTTGGACAGGGGGTTGGATCACCCCTCCACTTT.

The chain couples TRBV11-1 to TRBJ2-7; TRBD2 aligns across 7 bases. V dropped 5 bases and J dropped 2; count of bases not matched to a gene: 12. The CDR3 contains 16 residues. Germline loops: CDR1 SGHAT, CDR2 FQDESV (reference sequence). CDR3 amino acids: CASSLLGREVAYEQYF. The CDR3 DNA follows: TGTGCCAGCAGCCTGCTAGGGAGGGAAGTTGCCTACGAGCAGTACTTC.

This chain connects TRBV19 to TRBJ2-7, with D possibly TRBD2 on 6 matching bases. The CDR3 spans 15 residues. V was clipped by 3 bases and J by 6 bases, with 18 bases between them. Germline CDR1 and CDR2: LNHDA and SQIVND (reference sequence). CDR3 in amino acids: CASSIRRDGDLEQYF. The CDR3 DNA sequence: TGTGCCAGTAGTATTAGGCGGGATGGGGACCTCGAGCAGTACTTC.

CDR3 loop: CASSEGRSRAFF. The CDR3 coding sequence is TGTGCCAGCAGTGAGGGCCGGTCTCGAGCTTTCTTT. This sequence joins TRBV25-1 and TRBJ1-1; D unresolved. The V end lost 3 bases, the J end lost 10 bases, and 12 bases lay between the germline ends. The CDR3 length is 12 residues. Looked up from germline, CDR1 is MGHDK and CDR2 is SYGVNS.

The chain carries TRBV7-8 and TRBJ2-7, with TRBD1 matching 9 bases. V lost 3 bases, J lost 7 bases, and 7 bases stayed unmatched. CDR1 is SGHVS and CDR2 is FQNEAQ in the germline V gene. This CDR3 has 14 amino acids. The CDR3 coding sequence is TGTGCCAGCAGCTTCTCCGGGACAGGGTGGGAGCAGTACTTC. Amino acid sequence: CASSFSGTGWEQYF.

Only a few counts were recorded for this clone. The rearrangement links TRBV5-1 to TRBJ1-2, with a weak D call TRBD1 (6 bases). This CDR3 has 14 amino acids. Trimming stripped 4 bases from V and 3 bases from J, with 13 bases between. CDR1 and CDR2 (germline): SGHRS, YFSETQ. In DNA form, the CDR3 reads TGCGCCAGCAGCCCAGAACAGGGCGACTATGGCTACACCTTC. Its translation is CASSPEQGDYGYTF.

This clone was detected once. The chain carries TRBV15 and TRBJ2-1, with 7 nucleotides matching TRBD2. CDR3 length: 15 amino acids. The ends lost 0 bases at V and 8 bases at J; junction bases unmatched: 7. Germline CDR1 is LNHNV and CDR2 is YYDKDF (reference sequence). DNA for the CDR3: TGTGCCACCAGCAGAGATAGGGCGGGGGTTGATGAGCAGTTCTTC. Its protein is CATSRDRAGVDEQFF.

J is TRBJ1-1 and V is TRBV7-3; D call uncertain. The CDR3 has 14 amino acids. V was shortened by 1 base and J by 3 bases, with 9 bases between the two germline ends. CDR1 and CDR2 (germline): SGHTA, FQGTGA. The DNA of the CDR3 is TGTGCCAGCAGCTTAAGGCAGTTGGACACTGAAGCTTTCTTT. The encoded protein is CASSLRQLDTEAFF. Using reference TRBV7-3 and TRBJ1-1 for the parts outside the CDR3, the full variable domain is GAGVSQTPSNKVTEKGKYVELRCDPISGHTALYWYRQSLGQGPEFLIYFQGTGAADDSGLPNDRFFAVRPEGSVSTLKIQRTERGDSAVYLCASSLRQLDTEAFFGQGTRLTVV.

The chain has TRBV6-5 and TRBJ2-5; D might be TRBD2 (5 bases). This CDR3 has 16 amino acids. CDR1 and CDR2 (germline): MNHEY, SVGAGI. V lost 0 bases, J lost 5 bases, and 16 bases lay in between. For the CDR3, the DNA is TGTGCCAGCAGTTACTCCCCCCTCGCGGGTCGGGAGACCCAGTACTTC. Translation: CASSYSPLAGRETQYF.